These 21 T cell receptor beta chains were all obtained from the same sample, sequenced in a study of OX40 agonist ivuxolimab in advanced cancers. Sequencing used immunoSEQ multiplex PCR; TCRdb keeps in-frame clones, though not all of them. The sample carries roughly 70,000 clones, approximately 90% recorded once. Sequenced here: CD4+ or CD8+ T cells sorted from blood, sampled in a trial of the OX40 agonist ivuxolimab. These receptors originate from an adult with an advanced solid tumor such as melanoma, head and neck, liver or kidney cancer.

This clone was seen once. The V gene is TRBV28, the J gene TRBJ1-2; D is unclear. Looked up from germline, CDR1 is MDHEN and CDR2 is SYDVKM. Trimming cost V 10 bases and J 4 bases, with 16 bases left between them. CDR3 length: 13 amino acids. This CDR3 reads CATHHTHSYGYTF. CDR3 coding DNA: TGTGCCACCCATCACACTCACAGCTATGGCTACACCTTC.

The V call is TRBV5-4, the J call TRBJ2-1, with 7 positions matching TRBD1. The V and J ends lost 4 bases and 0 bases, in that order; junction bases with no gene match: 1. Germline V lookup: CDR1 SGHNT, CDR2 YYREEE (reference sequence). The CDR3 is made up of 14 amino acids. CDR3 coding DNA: TGTGCCAGCAGCCGGACAGGCTCCTACAATGAGCAGTTCTTC. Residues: CASSRTGSYNEQFF.

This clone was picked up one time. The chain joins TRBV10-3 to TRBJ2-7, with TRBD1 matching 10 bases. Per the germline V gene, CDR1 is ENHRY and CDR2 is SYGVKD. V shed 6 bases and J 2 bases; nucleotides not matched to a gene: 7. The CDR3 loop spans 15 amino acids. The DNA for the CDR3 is TGTGCCATCAGCTCCGGGACAGGGGTTCCCTACGAGCAGTACTTC. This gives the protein CAISSGTGVPYEQYF.

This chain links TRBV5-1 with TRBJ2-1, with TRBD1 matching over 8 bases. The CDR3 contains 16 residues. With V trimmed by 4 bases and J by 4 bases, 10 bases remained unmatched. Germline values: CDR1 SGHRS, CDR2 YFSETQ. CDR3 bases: TGCGCCAGCAGCCAAGGACAGGGACCTTTTTACAATGAGCAGTTCTTC. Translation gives CASSQGQGPFYNEQFF.

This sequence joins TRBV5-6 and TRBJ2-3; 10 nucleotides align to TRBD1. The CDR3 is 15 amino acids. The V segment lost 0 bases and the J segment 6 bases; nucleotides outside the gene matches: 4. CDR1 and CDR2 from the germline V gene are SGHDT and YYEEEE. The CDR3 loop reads CASSLGTGGTDTQYF. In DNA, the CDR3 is TGTGCCAGCAGCTTGGGGACAGGGGGTACTGATACGCAGTATTTT.

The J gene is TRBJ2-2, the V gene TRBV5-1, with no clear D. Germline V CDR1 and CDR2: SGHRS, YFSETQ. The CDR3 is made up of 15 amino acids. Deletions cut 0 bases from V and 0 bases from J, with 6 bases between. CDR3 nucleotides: TGCGCCAGCAGCTTGGGACTCCCGAACACCGGGGAGCTGTTTTTT. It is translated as CASSLGLPNTGELFF.

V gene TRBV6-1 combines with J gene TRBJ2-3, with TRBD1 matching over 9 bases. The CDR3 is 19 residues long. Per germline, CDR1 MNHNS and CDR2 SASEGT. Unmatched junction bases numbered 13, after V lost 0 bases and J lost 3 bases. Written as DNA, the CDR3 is TGTGCCAGCAGTGAAGCGCTTCGATCAGGGACAGGGCCAACAGATACGCAGTATTTT. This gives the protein CASSEALRSGTGPTDTQYF.

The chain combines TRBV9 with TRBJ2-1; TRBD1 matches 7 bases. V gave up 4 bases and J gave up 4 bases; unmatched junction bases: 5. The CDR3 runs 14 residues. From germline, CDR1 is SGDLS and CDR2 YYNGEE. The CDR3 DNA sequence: TGTGCCAGCAGCTTAGGGACAGTTTACAATGAGCAGTTCTTC. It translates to CASSLGTVYNEQFF.

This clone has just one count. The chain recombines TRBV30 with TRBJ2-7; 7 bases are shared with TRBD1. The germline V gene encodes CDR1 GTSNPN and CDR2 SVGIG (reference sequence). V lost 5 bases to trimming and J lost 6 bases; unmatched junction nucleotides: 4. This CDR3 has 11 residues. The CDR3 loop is CAWGRQGEQYF. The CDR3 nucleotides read TGTGCCTGGGGAAGACAGGGCGAGCAGTACTTC.

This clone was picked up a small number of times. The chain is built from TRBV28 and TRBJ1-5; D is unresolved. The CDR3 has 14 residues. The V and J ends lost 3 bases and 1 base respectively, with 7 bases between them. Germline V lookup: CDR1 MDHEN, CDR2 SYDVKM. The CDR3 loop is CASSFWGSNQPQHF. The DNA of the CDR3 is TGTGCCAGCAGTTTTTGGGGAAGCAATCAGCCCCAGCATTTT.

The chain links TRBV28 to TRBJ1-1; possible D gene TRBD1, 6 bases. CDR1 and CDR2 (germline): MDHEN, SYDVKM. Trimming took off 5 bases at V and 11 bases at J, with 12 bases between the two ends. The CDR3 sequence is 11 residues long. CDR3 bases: TGTGCCAGCAGTCTTACAGGGTTCGCTTTCTTT. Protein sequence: CASSLTGFAFF. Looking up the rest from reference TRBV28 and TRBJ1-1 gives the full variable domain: DVKVTQSSRYLVKRTGEKVFLECVQDMDHENMFWYRQDPGLGLRLIYFSYDVKMKEKGDIPEGYSVSREKKERFSLILESASTNQTSMYLCASSLTGFAFFGQGTRLTVV.

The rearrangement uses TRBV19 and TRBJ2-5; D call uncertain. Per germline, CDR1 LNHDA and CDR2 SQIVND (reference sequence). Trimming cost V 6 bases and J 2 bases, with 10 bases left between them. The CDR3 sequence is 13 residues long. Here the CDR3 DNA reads TGTGCCAGTAGCTCACAGAGACAAGAGACCCAGTACTTC. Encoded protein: CASSSQRQETQYF.

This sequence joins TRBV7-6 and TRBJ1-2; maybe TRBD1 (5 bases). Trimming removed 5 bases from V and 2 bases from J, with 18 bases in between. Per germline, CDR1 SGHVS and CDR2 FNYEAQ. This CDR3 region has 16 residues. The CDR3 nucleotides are TGTGCCAGCAGCCCGGGCCCGGGACGCGAAAACTATGGCTACACCTTC. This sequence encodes CASSPGPGRENYGYTF.

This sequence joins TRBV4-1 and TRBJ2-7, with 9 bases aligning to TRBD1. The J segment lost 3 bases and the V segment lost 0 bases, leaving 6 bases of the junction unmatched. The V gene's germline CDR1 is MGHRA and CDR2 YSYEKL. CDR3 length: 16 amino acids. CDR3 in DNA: TGCGCCAGCAGCCAAGAGGGGACAGGGCCTCACTACGAGCAGTACTTC. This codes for CASSQEGTGPHYEQYF.

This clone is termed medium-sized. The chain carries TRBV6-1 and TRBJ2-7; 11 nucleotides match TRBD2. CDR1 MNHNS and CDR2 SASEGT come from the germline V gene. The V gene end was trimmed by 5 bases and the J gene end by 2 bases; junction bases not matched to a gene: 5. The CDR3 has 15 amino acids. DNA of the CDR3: TGTGCCAGCAGTTTAGCGGGAGGGCCTCCCTACGAGCAGTACTTC. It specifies CASSLAGGPPYEQYF.

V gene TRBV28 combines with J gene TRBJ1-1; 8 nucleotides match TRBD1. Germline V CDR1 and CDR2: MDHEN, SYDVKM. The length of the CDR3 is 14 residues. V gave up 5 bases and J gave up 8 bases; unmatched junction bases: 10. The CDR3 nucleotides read TGTGCCAGCAGTCCACAGGGGGTAATTATAGAAGCTTTCTTT. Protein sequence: CASSPQGVIIEAFF.

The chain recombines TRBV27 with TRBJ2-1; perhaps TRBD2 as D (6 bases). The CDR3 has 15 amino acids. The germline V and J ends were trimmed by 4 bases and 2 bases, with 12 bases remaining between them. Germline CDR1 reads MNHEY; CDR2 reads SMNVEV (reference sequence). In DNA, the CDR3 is TGTGCCAGCAGTTCGGCGGGGCTTCCCTACAATGAGCAGTTCTTC. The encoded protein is CASSSAGLPYNEQFF.

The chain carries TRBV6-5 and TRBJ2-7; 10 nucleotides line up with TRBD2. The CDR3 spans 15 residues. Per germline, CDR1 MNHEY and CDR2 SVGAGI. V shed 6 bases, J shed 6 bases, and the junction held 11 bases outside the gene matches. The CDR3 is CASSGVAGGLGEQYF. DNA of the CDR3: TGTGCCAGCAGCGGGGTAGCGGGAGGATTGGGCGAGCAGTACTTC.

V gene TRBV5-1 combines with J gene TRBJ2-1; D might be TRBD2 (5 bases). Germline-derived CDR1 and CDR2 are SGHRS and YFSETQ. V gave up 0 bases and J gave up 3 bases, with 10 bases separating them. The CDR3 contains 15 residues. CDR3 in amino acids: CASSLVSEVYNEQFF. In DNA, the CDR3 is TGCGCCAGCAGCTTGGTTAGCGAGGTCTACAATGAGCAGTTCTTC.

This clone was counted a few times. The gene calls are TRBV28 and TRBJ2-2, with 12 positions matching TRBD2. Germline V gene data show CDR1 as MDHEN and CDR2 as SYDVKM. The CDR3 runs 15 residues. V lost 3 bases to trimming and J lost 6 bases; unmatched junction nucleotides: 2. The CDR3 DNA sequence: TGTGCCAGCAGTTTGCTAGCGGGAGGGCCCGGGGAGCTGTTTTTT. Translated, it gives CASSLLAGGPGELFF.

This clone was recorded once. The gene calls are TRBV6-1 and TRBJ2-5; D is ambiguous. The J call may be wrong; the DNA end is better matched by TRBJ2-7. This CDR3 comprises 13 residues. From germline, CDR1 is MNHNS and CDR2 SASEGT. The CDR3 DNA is TGTGCCAGCATTTCACAGATGGCCTACGAGCAGTACTTC. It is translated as CASISQMAYEQYF.